These T cell receptor beta chains were read from a single sample in a study of identical twins. MiXCR, applied by TCRdb to the 5' RACE reads, yields one record per CDR3 protein. Found here are 510,000 or so distinct CDR3 sequences, about 15% of them singletons; the top ten hold roughly 0.46%. This sample was also put to use in a study of yellow fever vaccine responses in identical twins.

The sequenced material came from CD4+ T cells sorted from blood. The receptors were sampled from a woman aged 18-29 years in good health. Each CDR3 is given with its conserved first and last residue. Each record gives: clone size, V gene, D gene, J gene, CDR3 DNA, CDR3 protein. The D gene is left open where the match is weak. Expanded clones get a size class; other rows say once, few or many, or leave the size out.

many	TRBV6-1	TRBD2	TRBJ2-1	TGTGCCAGCAGTCCCCGGGACTATGGGAACAATGAGCAGTTCTTC	CASSPRDYGNNEQFF
many	TRBV12-3/TRBV12-4	.	TRBJ1-2	TGTGCCAGCAGAGGGGTTGCCTATGGCTACACCTTC	CASRGVAYGYTF
.	TRBV7-2	.	TRBJ1-6	TGTGCCAGCAGCTTAGTCGGCGGGGTAGAGAATTCACCCCTCCACTTT	CASSLVGGVENSPLHF
few	TRBV6-6	.	TRBJ2-7	TGTGCCAGCGGGGGGAGCTCCTACGAGCAGTACTTC	CASGGSSYEQYF
few	TRBV25-1	.	TRBJ2-1	TGTGCCAGCAGTGATTCGCGGGACCGATACAATGAGCAGTTCTTC	CASSDSRDRYNEQFF
.	TRBV5-1	TRBD1	TRBJ1-2	TGCGCCAGCAGCTTACCCGGGACAGGGGTTGGCTACACCTTC	CASSLPGTGVGYTF
few	TRBV12-3/TRBV12-4	TRBD2	TRBJ2-2	TGTGCCAGCAGTCCACCTAGCGGATGGAACACCGGGGAGCTGTTTTTT	CASSPPSGWNTGELFF
.	TRBV7-3	.	TRBJ2-1	TGTGCCAGCAGCACCCAGGGGAGCTCCTACAATGAGCAGTTCTTC	CASSTQGSSYNEQFF
many	TRBV6-1	TRBD1	TRBJ2-1	TGTGCCAGCAGGACACAGGGGGGAATCTACAATGAGCAGTTCTTC	CASRTQGGIYNEQFF
few	TRBV6-5	TRBD1	TRBJ1-1	TGTGCCAGCAGTTTAACGCGGACAGGGGGTACTGAAGCTTTCTTT	CASSLTRTGGTEAFF
.	TRBV9	.	TRBJ1-1	TGTGCCAGCACCAAGGGGGGCTCTCAGGGTTCGGAAGCTTTCTTT	CASTKGGSQGSEAFF
.	TRBV7-6	.	TRBJ2-5	TGTGCCAGCAGCCGCCGGGAAACACAAGAGACCCAGTACTTC	CASSRRETQETQYF
few	TRBV11-3	TRBD2	TRBJ2-2	TGTGCCAGCAGCCAACTAGCGGGAGGGTCGAACACCGGGGAGCTGTTTTTT	CASSQLAGGSNTGELFF
few	TRBV7-6	.	TRBJ2-3	TGTGCCAGCAGGAATATTAACACAGATACGCAGTATTTT	CASRNINTDTQYF
few	TRBV6-5	TRBD1	TRBJ1-2	TGTGCCAGCAGTTATTCGCGCCCGGACAGGGGGGTTGGCTACACCTTC	CASSYSRPDRGVGYTF
.	TRBV28	TRBD2	TRBJ2-5	TGTGCCAGCAGTCCAACTAGCGGGGGGCCTGTTTTGCGAGAGACCCAGTACTTC	CASSPTSGGPVLRETQYF
few	TRBV20-1	TRBD1	TRBJ2-5	TGCAGTGCCCACAGGGGCGGAGAGACCCAGTACTTC	CSAHRGGETQYF
.	TRBV24-1	TRBD1	TRBJ1-1	TGTGCCACCAGTGATTTTCGGGACAGGGTAGGCACTGAAGCTTTCTTT	CATSDFRDRVGTEAFF
.	TRBV28	TRBD2	TRBJ2-3	TGTGCCAGCAGTTCGAAGACTAGCGGGACTACAGATACGCAGTATTTT	CASSSKTSGTTDTQYF
many	TRBV9	.	TRBJ2-3	TGTGCCAGCAGCGCCGAAGCCTCCGGGACCCCACGGGATACGCAGTATTTT	CASSAEASGTPRDTQYF
.	TRBV12-3/TRBV12-4	TRBD2	TRBJ2-3	TGTGCCAGCAGTTCGCTAGCGGGGCTAGTTCAGGGCACAGATACGCAGTATTTT	CASSSLAGLVQGTDTQYF
.	TRBV29-1	.	TRBJ2-1	TGCAGCGCTACAGGGGTGGGGGGCAATGAGCAGTTCTTC	CSATGVGGNEQFF
few	TRBV5-1	TRBD1	TRBJ1-1	TGCGCCAGCAGCTTTACAGGGGCCACTGAAGCTTTCTTT	CASSFTGATEAFF
few	TRBV5-6	TRBD1	TRBJ2-1	TGTGCCAGCAGCTTTATCGGGACAGGGTGGGTGGATGAGCAGTTCTTC	CASSFIGTGWVDEQFF
few	TRBV20-1	TRBD2	TRBJ2-5	TGCAGTGCTAGAGAGCTAGCGGGGGACCGGGAGACCCAGTACTTC	CSARELAGDRETQYF
.	TRBV20-1	.	TRBJ1-6	TGCAGTGATCGGCAGGGCGATTATTCACCCCTCCACTTT	CSDRQGDYSPLHF
.	TRBV29-1	.	TRBJ2-1	TGCAGCGTTGAAGTTAAGGACTATTCCAATGAGCAGTTCTTC	CSVEVKDYSNEQFF
.	TRBV7-9	.	TRBJ2-2	TGTGCCAGCACCTGGCGGACCGCGAACACCGGGGAGCTGTTTTTT	CASTWRTANTGELFF
few	TRBV29-1	.	TRBJ2-3	TGCAGCGTTGATTGGCGTAGGGAATCAGATACGCAGTATTTT	CSVDWRRESDTQYF
.	TRBV20-1	.	TRBJ1-1	TGCAGTGCTACCTGGCCGGAGCGGAACACTGAAGCTTTCTTT	CSATWPERNTEAFF
.	TRBV4-1	.	TRBJ2-3	TGCGCCAGCAGCCTTCTAGTTACAGATACGCAGTATTTT	CASSLLVTDTQYF
few	TRBV3-1	.	TRBJ2-7	TGTGCCAGCAGCCATTGGGGAGGTCCGGACTACGAGCAGTACTTC	CASSHWGGPDYEQYF
.	TRBV7-8	TRBD2	TRBJ2-1	TGTGCCAGCAGCTTAGTAGTTCCTAGCGGAATTTACAATGAGCAGTTCTTC	CASSLVVPSGIYNEQFF
many	TRBV14	TRBD1	TRBJ1-2	TGTGCCAGCAGCCAAGCCAGGGGGTTCTATGGCTACACCTTC	CASSQARGFYGYTF
few	TRBV7-8	.	TRBJ1-4	TGTGCCAGCAGCTTCCAGGAGGGGACGATTGGGGGAAAACTGTTTTTT	CASSFQEGTIGGKLFF
.	TRBV10-3	.	TRBJ2-1	TGTGCCATCAGTGATACAGCCGAACAGTACAATGAGCAGTTCTTC	CAISDTAEQYNEQFF